The 25 T cell receptor beta chains reported below all come from one sample, sequenced in a study of neurological immune-mediated disorders (dated by TCRdb to the late 2010s). The library was built by means of 5' RACE. Sequencing used an Illumina HiSeq 2500. TCRdb itself trimmed the public reads at Q25 with fastp, ran MiXCR and retained productive beta chains. Duplicate CDR3 protein sequences are folded into a single record with the most common DNA and genes. For this sample the table gives 54,000 or so distinct CDR3 sequences, of which 3.8% were detected only once. The ten largest make up around 6.5% of the sample. Source material: PBMCs. The origin of the receptors is a man in his sixties with multiple sclerosis.

This clonotype was counted ten times or more. This chain joins TRBV5-1 and TRBJ2-7; 10 positions agree with TRBD1. The CDR3 is 13 amino acids. V gave up 4 bases and J gave up 6 bases; unmatched junction bases: 4. Germline CDR1 SGHRS, CDR2 YFSETQ. The CDR3 loop reads CASSLRQGAEQYF. In DNA, the CDR3 is TGCGCCAGCAGCCTGAGACAGGGGGCCGAGCAGTACTTC.

With respect to this clonotype: A much more abundant neighbour one base away suggests this may be a read error. The CDR3 spells CASSRGNDNYEQYF. CDR3 nucleotides: TGTGCCAGCAGCCGGGGAAACGATAACTACGAGCAGTACTTC. This sequence joins TRBV9 and TRBJ2-7; D possibly corresponds to TRBD2 (5 bases). Trimming pared 4 bases from V and 3 bases from J, leaving 14 bases between. The length of the CDR3 is 14 residues. Germline V lookup: CDR1 SGDLS, CDR2 YYNGEE.

This clonotype was observed a few times. Being one base from a much bigger clone, this may be a read error. This chain joins TRBV3-1 and TRBJ1-3, with 7 bases fitting TRBD1. Trimming cost V 4 bases and J 8 bases; bases outside gene matches: 5. CDR1 and CDR2 from the germline V gene are LGHDT and YNNKEL (reference sequence). This CDR3 is 13 amino acids long. This chain's CDR3 is CASSLRQGDTIYF. The CDR3 region has the DNA TGTGCCAGCAGCCTGAGACAGGGAGACACCATATATTTT.

This clonotype was observed many times. The chain recombines TRBV6-1 with TRBJ1-2; no firm D call. Trimming stripped 6 bases from V and 8 bases from J, with 10 bases between. Germline V CDR1 and CDR2: MNHNS, SASEGT. The CDR3 spans 11 residues. The CDR3 DNA reads as TGTGCCAGCAGCCTTCCATTAGGCTACACCTTC. It yields the protein CASSLPLGYTF.

This clonotype was detected many times. V usage is TRBV7-9 and J usage is TRBJ1-6, with unresolved D. Germline CDR1 SEHNR, CDR2 FQNEAQ (reference sequence). The CDR3 has 10 residues. V lost 8 bases and J lost 15, with 11 bases in between. DNA for the CDR3: TGTGCCAGCGGCCCCTCGGACCTCCACTTT. Protein sequence: CASGPSDLHF.

This clonotype was recorded many times. V is TRBV20-1 and J is TRBJ2-3; D might be TRBD2 (6 bases). The CDR3 is 13 residues long. Germline V CDR1 and CDR2: DFQATT, SNEGSKA (reference sequence). The germline V and J ends were trimmed by 0 bases and 6 bases, with 10 bases remaining between them. The CDR3 DNA reads TGCAGTGCTAGAGACGGGGGAGGTGATACGCAGTATTTT. The encoded protein is CSARDGGGDTQYF.

This clonotype was counted ten times or more. The genes are TRBV18 and TRBJ2-2; 9 bases fit TRBD1. Germline values: CDR1 KGHSH, CDR2 LQKENI. The CDR3 has 16 residues. Germline trimming cut 2 bases from V and 9 bases from J; bases unmatched to any gene: 10. CDR3 in DNA: TGTGCCAGCTCACCAAGACAGGGGGAATCGAACAGGGAGCTGTTTTTT. Amino acid sequence: CASSPRQGESNRELFF.

This clonotype has at least ten counts. The chain joins TRBV20-1 to TRBJ1-2, with 7 bases lining up with TRBD1. Germline CDR1 and CDR2: DFQATT and SNEGSKA (reference sequence). V shed 0 bases, J shed 2 bases, and the junction held 9 bases outside the gene matches. The length of the CDR3 is 16 residues. The CDR3 DNA reads as TGCAGTGCTAGAGATCTTCCCGACAGGGAGAACTATGGCTACACCTTC. Translation: CSARDLPDRENYGYTF.

This clonotype came up many times. The chain combines TRBV5-6 with TRBJ1-1; tentatively, D is TRBD1 (6 bases). This CDR3 has 16 residues. Trimming removed 6 bases from V and 0 bases from J, with 18 bases in between. From germline, CDR1 is SGHDT and CDR2 YYEEEE. CDR3 sequence reads: CASIPQTGEMNTEAFF. The CDR3 region has the DNA TGTGCCAGCATCCCACAGACAGGCGAAATGAACACTGAAGCTTTCTTT.

This clonotype was picked up a small number of times. The chain uses TRBV25-1 and TRBJ2-3, with D tentatively TRBD2 (5 bases). The V end was cut by 2 bases, the J end by 4 bases, with 10 bases between. Per the germline V gene, CDR1 is MGHDK and CDR2 is SYGVNS. The CDR3 contains 14 residues. The DNA of the CDR3 is TGTGCCAGCAGTGAAATAACTAGTCCAGATACGCAGTATTTT. This translates into CASSEITSPDTQYF.

There are many counts of this clonotype. J is TRBJ1-1 and V is TRBV12-3 or TRBV12-4; D not certain. The CDR3 extends over 14 amino acids. Trimming took off 4 bases at V and 2 bases at J, with 11 bases between the two ends. The CDR3 DNA sequence: TGTGCCAGCAGTTCGAGAGGGCCTAACACTGAAGCTTTCTTT. Translated: CASSSRGPNTEAFF.

This clonotype has a count of ten or more. The V and J genes are TRBV28 and TRBJ2-3; D remains unclear. Germline CDR1 and CDR2: MDHEN and SYDVKM. Trimming took 6 bases from V and 7 from J, leaving 5 bases between them. The CDR3 spans 10 residues. CDR3 loop: CASSRNTQYF. CDR3 sequence (DNA): TGTGCCAGCAGCAGGAATACGCAGTATTTT.

In this sample, this clonotype turned up many times. This rearrangement joins TRBV5-1 to TRBJ2-1, with D tentatively TRBD2 (5 bases). In germline, CDR1 is SGHRS, CDR2 YFSETQ. Trimming removed 4 bases at V and 5 bases at J, with 13 bases between. This CDR3 has 14 residues. CDR3 loop: CASSRGGRDNEQFF. Written as DNA, the CDR3 is TGCGCCAGCAGCCGGGGTGGACGGGACAATGAGCAGTTCTTC.

This clonotype has at least ten counts. V and J are TRBV5-1 and TRBJ1-5, with 7 bases aligning to TRBD1. The germline V gene has CDR1 SGHRS and CDR2 YFSETQ. Trimming cost V 5 bases and J 3 bases; bases outside gene matches: 8. The CDR3 is 15 amino acids. Here the CDR3 reads CASSPAGTDNQPQHF. CDR3 nucleotide sequence: TGCGCCAGCAGTCCGGCCGGGACAGACAATCAGCCCCAGCATTTT.

This clonotype was detected ten times or more. The chain links TRBV7-7 to TRBJ2-5, with unresolved D. Trimming pared 0 bases from V and 1 base from J, leaving 9 bases between. The CDR3 sequence is 15 residues long. Germline values: CDR1 SSHAT, CDR2 FNYEAQ (reference sequence). The CDR3 bases are TGTGCCAGCAGCTTAGCTTTATCCTTCCAAGAGACCCAGTACTTC. Protein: CASSLALSFQETQYF.

This clonotype was counted many times. V usage is TRBV3-1 and J usage is TRBJ1-2; no firm D call. V lost 1 base to trimming and J lost 2 bases, with 8 bases between them. Germline-derived CDR1 and CDR2 are LGHDT and YNNKEL (reference sequence). The CDR3 runs to 14 residues. The CDR3 bases are TGTGCCAGCAGCCAAGGCGGGATAAACTATGGCTACACCTTC. Translation gives CASSQGGINYGYTF.

This clonotype was detected ten times or more. V gene TRBV27 combines with J gene TRBJ2-5; D not certain. Germline values: CDR1 MNHEY, CDR2 SMNVEV (reference sequence). The CDR3 runs 12 residues. Trimming removed 4 bases at V and 7 bases at J, with 10 bases between. The CDR3 coding sequence is TGTGCCAGCAGTTCTCACAAAGGGACCCAGTACTTC. Protein sequence: CASSSHKGTQYF.

At least ten counts were recorded for this clonotype. This chain uses TRBV5-1 with TRBJ2-5, with TRBD1 matching 8 bases. The CDR3 consists of 16 residues. Germline V CDR1 and CDR2: SGHRS, YFSETQ. V gave up 3 bases and J gave up 3 bases; unmatched junction bases: 10. In nucleotides, the CDR3 is TGCGCCAGCAGCTCCTCTCCGGGACAGGTGAAAGAGACCCAGTACTTC. Amino acids: CASSSSPGQVKETQYF.

This clonotype was recorded many times. The gene calls are TRBV5-5 and TRBJ1-1; no clear D. The V end was cut by 0 bases, the J end by 1 base, with 4 bases between. The CDR3 is made up of 13 amino acids. CDR1 is SGHKS, CDR2 YYEKEE, per germline (reference sequence). The CDR3, as DNA: TGTGCCAGCAGCTTGGGCGAGAACACTGAAGCTTTCTTT. It yields the protein CASSLGENTEAFF.

This clonotype was seen repeatedly, ten times or more. The chain recombines TRBV7-9 with TRBJ2-7; possible D gene TRBD2, 6 bases. There are 14 residues in the CDR3. In germline, CDR1 is SEHNR, CDR2 FQNEAQ (reference sequence). With 5 bases removed from V and 7 bases from J, the gap between germline ends came to 18 bases. The CDR3 loop reads CASSRAARGEEQYF. DNA of the CDR3: TGTGCCAGCAGCCGGGCTGCGCGGGGCGAGGAGCAGTACTTC.

This clonotype was detected many times. The chain recombines TRBV10-3 with TRBJ1-2, with 8 bases identical to TRBD1. Unmatched junction bases numbered 6, after V lost 2 bases and J lost 7 bases. The germline V gene encodes CDR1 ENHRY and CDR2 SYGVKD. CDR3 length: 14 amino acids. CDR3 loop: CAISERQGARGYTF. DNA of the CDR3: TGTGCCATCAGTGAGCGTCAGGGGGCACGTGGCTACACCTTC.

This clonotype is labeled as large. The genes are TRBV7-8 and TRBJ1-5; D unresolved. Germline V gene data show CDR1 as SGHVS and CDR2 as FQNEAQ. This CDR3 is 20 amino acids long. Trimming cost V 3 bases and J 0 bases, with 24 bases left between them. The CDR3 DNA reads as TGTGCCAGCAGCTTTGTCCATCCCCGAGGGTTAGAGCATAGCAATCAGCCCCAGCATTTT. Its translation is CASSFVHPRGLEHSNQPQHF.

This chain links TRBV29-1 with TRBJ2-3; D is unresolved. The germline gives CDR1 SQVTM, CDR2 ANQGSEA. The CDR3 has 11 residues. V was clipped by 4 bases and J by 4 bases, with 6 bases between them. CDR3 nucleotides: TGCAGCGTTGTCTCTTCAGATACGCAGTATTTT. The encoded protein is CSVVSSDTQYF.

The table lists this clonotype with many counts. The genes are TRBV29-1 and TRBJ2-3, with a possible D match to TRBD2 (5 bases). In germline, CDR1 is SQVTM, CDR2 ANQGSEA. This CDR3 spans 13 amino acids. In DNA form, the CDR3 reads TGCAGAGCCGAGACGGACTTCACAGATACGCAGTATTTT. Protein: CRAETDFTDTQYF.

This clonotype occurred many times. The chain couples TRBV20-1 to TRBJ2-7; no reliable D call. Germline V CDR1 and CDR2: DFQATT, SNEGSKA (reference sequence). Between the trimmed V and J ends, which lost 6 bases and 0 bases, there was a span of 15 bases. CDR3 length: 14 amino acids. The CDR3 DNA reads as TGCAGTGCCATCGACCTACCCACCTCCTACGAGCAGTACTTC. Its translation is CSAIDLPTSYEQYF.